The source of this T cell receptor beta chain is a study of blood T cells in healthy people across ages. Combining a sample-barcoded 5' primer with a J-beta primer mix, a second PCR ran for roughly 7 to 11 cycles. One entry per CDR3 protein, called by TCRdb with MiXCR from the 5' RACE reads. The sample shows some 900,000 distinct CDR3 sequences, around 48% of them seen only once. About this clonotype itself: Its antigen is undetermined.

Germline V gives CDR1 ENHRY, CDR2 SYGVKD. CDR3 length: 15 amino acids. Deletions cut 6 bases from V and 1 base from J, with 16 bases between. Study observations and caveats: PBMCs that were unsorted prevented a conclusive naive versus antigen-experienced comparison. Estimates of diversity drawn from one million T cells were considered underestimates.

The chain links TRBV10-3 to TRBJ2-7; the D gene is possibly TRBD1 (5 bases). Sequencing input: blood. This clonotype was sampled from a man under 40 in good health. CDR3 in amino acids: CAIRDDSKGSYEQYF. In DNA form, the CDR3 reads TGTGCCATCAGGGATGACAGTAAAGGGTCCTACGAGCAGTACTTC.